Listed below are T cell receptor beta chains from one sample, sequenced in a study of cytomegalovirus exposure and HLA in healthy donors. The protocol was immunoSEQ multiplex PCR, while the TCRdb copy is restricted to in-frame clones and leaves out a portion. The sample has roughly 86,000 clones, under 85% seen once. Material: PBMCs. All receptors come from a man in his fifties in good health and CMV-seropositive. The CDR3 runs from the conserved cysteine through the conserved F or W.

V	CDR3
TRBV9	CASSPRTGTKTQYF
TRBV5-1	CASSGQGGGGELFF
TRBV7-9	CASSSGADNTEAFF
TRBV20-1	CSAPADTQYF
TRBV2	CASSEQRSYNEQFF
TRBV28	CASSLPGHNYGYTF
TRBV7-9	CASSPRTGTTYNEQFF
TRBV6-5	CASMGTGEYEQYF
TRBV9	CASTSGVGNTIYF
TRBV27	CASSLPDRQGARHQPQHF
TRBV28	CASSFAQTDTQYF
TRBV7-8	CASSLVFRGSYEQYF
TRBV9	CASSVGGFGITNYGYTF
TRBV27	CASSRNPASGLQETQYF
TRBV7-2	CASSLGGYNQPQHF
TRBV7-2	CASTIYSGGAYEQFF
TRBV9	CASSGQGWETQYF
TRBV5-1	CASRTGFSDTEAFF
TRBV4-1	CASSQDPDSQETQYF
TRBV7-9	CASSLRGSNQPQNF
TRBV10-3	CAISEAGANTGELFF
TRBV6-8	CASSYLGQGARWGLYEQYF
TRBV4-1	CASSQEIEGDYTF
TRBV7-9	CASTSPPGTEAFF
TRBV9	CASSFTGGITEAFF
TRBV9	CASSVRIRGEGPNTGELFF
TRBV28	CASSLIGQGGNQPQHF
TRBV19	CATTGTADSSTEAFF
TRBV19	CASSAREGIEQYF
TRBV6-1	CASNSRDGLYNEQFF
TRBV30	CAWSTGTVYGYTF
TRBV30	CAWSPGQGRQPQHF
TRBV7-2	CASSPGQANEKLFF
TRBV4-2	CASSQAGRAEAFF
TRBV18	CASSPEGLYGYTF
TRBV6-5	CASSYRAGGTNEKLFF
TRBV19	CASSIDPGGSTEAFF
TRBV6-5	CASSRTGGYYEQYF
TRBV11-2	CASSLNSPGTGANTEAFF
TRBV11-1	CASSLGTVQNEQFF
TRBV7-9	CASSQAGQGYEQYF
TRBV19	CASSILPGQGGGYTF
TRBV6-5	CASKGGTGANVLTF
TRBV29-1	CSTPGSGGGTDTQYF
TRBV6-1	CASSEYTGSNYGYTF
TRBV5-1	CASSPGLAGAWETQYF
TRBV4-2	CASSQGYAAEAFF
TRBV19	CASSIFGDTQYF
TRBV30	CAWSVGQAGEKLFF
TRBV6-1	CASGTGTVSPLHF